This T cell receptor beta chain comes out of a study of response to subunit inactivated influenza vaccine. Study-wide results and limits: Authors suggested each seasonal influenza vaccination recruits few new T cells.

TCRdb passed the RT-PCR reads through MiXCR, listing each CDR3 protein once. Among hundreds of thousands of distinct CDR3 sequences, approximately 7.7% were seen once, and the ten largest hold over 10%. On this clonotype: Its antigen is as yet unknown.

The CDR3 is made up of 14 amino acids. V dropped 3 bases and J dropped 8 bases, with 19 bases sitting between them. The germline V gene has CDR1 GTSNPN and CDR2 SVGIG (reference sequence). Material: PBMCs from blood, obtained roughly 24 months after vaccination. The V and J genes are TRBV30 and TRBJ1-1; D remains ambiguous. This TCR derives from a man between 50 and 75 years old who received an inactivated influenza vaccine. The CDR3 loop is CAWRRRGRNAEAFF. In DNA, the CDR3 is TGTGCCTGGAGGCGCCGGGGTAGGAATGCAGAAGCTTTCTTT.